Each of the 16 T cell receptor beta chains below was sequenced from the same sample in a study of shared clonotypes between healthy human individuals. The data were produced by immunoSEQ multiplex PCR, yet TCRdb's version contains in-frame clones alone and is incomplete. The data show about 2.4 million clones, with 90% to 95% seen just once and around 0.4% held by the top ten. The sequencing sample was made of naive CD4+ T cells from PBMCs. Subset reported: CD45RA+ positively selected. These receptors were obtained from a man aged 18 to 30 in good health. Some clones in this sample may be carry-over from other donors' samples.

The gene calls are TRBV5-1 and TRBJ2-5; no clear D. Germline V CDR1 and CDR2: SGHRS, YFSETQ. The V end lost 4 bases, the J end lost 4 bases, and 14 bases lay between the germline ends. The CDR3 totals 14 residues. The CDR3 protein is CASSIRDVRETQYF. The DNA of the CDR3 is TGCGCCAGCAGCATTCGCGACGTTAGAGAGACCCAGTACTTC.

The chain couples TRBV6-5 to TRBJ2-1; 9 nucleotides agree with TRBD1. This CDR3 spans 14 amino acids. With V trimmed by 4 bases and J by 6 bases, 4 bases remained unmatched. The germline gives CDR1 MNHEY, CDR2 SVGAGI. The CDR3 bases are TGTGCCAGCAGTTGGGACAGGGAGGTCAATGAGCAGTTCTTC. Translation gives CASSWDREVNEQFF.

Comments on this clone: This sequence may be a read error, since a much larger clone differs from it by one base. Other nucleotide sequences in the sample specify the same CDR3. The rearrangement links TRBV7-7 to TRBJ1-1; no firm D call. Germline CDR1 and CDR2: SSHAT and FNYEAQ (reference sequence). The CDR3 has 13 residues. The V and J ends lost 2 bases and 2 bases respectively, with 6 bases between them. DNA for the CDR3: TGTGCCAGCAGCTTACAGGAAAACACTGAAGCTTTCTTT. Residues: CASSLQENTEAFF.

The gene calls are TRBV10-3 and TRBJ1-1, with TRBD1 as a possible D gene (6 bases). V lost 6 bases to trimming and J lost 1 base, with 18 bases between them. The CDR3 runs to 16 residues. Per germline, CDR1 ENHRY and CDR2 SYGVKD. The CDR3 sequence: CAISPLPGRGNTEAFF. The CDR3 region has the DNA TGTGCCATCAGCCCACTCCCCGGCAGGGGGAACACTGAAGCTTTCTTT.

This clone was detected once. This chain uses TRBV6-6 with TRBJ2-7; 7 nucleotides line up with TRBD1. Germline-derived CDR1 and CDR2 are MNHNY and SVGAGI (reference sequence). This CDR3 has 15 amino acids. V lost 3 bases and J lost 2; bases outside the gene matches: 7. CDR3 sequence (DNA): TGTGCCAGCAGTTATGCCCGGGACAGTGCCTACGAGCAGTACTTC. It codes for CASSYARDSAYEQYF.

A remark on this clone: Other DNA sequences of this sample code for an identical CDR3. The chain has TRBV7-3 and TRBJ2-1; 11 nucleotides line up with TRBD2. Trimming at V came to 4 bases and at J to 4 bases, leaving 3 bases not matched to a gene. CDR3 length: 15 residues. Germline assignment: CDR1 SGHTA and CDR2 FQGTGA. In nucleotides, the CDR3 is TGTGCCAGCAGCTCGGGACTAGCGGATTACAATGAGCAGTTCTTC. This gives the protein CASSSGLADYNEQFF.

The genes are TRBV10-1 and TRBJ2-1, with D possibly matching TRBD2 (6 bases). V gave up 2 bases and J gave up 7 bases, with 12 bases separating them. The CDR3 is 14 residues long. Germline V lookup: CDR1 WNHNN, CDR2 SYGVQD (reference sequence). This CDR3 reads CASSEAFGGNEQFF. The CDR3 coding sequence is TGCGCCAGCAGTGAGGCGTTTGGGGGGAATGAGCAGTTCTTC.

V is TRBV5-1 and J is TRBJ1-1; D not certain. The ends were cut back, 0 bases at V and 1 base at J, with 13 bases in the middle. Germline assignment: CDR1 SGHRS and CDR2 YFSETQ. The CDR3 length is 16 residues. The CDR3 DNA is TGCGCCAGCAGCTTGGAAATTAGGACTACGAACACTGAAGCTTTCTTT. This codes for CASSLEIRTTNTEAFF.

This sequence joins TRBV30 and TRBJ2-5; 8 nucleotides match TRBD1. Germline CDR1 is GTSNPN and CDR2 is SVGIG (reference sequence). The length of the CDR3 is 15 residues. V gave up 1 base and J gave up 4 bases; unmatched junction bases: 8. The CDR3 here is CAWSAGLTGGETQYF. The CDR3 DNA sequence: TGTGCCTGGAGTGCCGGGCTTACAGGGGGAGAGACCCAGTACTTC.

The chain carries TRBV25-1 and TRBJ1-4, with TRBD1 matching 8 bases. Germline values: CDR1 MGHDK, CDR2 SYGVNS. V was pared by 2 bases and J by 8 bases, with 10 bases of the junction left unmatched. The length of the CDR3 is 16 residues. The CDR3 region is CASSEPNRGLGEKLFF. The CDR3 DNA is TGTGCCAGCAGTGAACCAAACAGGGGGTTAGGGGAAAAACTGTTTTTT.

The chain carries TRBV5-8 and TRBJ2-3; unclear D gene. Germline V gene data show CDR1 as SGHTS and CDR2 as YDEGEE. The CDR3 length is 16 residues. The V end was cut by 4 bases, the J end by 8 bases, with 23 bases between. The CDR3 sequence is CASSDAYVSVAGTQYF. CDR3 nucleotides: TGTGCCAGCAGCGATGCCTACGTGAGCGTCGCAGGTACGCAGTATTTT.

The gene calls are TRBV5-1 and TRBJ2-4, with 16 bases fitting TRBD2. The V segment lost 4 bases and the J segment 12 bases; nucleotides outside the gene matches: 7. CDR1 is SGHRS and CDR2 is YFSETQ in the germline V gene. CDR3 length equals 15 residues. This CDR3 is CASSPGTSGGDDQYF. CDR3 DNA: TGCGCCAGCAGCCCCGGGACTAGCGGGGGGGATGATCAGTACTTC.

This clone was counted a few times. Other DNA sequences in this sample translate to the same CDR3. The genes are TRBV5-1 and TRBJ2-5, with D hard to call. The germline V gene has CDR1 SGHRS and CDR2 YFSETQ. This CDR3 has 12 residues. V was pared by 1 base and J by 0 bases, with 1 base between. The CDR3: CASSLNQETQYF. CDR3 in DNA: TGCGCCAGCAGCTTGAACCAAGAGACCCAGTACTTC.

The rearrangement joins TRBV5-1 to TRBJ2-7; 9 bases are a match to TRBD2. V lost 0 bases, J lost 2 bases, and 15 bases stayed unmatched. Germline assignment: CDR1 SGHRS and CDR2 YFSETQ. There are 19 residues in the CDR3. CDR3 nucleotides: TGCGCCAGCAGCTTGGTGCCGATGGATACTAGCGGGTCCCCCTACGAGCAGTACTTC. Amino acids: CASSLVPMDTSGSPYEQYF.

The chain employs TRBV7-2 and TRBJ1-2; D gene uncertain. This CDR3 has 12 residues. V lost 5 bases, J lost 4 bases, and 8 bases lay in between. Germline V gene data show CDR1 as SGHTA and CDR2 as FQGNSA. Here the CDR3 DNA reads TGTGCCAGCAGCCGCGGGAGCTATGGCTACACCTTC. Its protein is CASSRGSYGYTF.

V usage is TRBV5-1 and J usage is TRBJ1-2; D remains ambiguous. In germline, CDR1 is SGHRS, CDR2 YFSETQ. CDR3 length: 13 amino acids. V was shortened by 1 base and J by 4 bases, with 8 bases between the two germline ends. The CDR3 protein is CASSLSQTYGYTF. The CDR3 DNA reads TGCGCCAGCAGCTTGTCACAGACCTATGGCTACACCTTC.